This entry is about one T cell receptor (beta chain). Antigen: not known. Sequenced by immunoSEQ multiplex PCR; TCRdb stores in-frame clones only, minus some. The repertoire has 40,000 to 45,000 clones, around nine tenths of them found once; the top ten carry 13%. With V trimmed by 3 bases and J by 3 bases, 0 bases remained unmatched. The CDR3 is 13 residues long. The germline V gene encodes CDR1 GTSNPN and CDR2 SVGIG (reference sequence). This specimen belongs to a study of OX40 agonist ivuxolimab in advanced cancers. Study in general: Patients were roughly 83% male with ages roughly 23 to 79, mean about 60. General study findings and limits: Certain nonresponders likewise exhibited a low normalized T-cell clonal expansion. CD8+ T cells were the subset that, on average, had more expanded clones than CD4+.

Cycle 7 day 1, cycle 4 day 1, and baseline were the timepoints at which blood was sampled. The V call is TRBV30, the J call TRBJ1-3; TRBD1 agrees at 9 bases. Material: CD4+ or CD8+ T cells sorted from blood, obtained in a trial of the OX40 agonist ivuxolimab. The receptor was derived from an adult with an advanced solid tumor such as melanoma, head and neck, liver or kidney cancer. CDR3 in DNA: TGTGCCTGGAGGGACAGGGGTGGAAACACCATATATTTT. This encodes CAWRDRGGNTIYF.